Below, 24 T cell receptor beta chains from the same sample are listed, as sequenced in a study of CD8+ T cells in alopecia areata. Noted treatment: oral pan-JAK inhibitor, 5-10 mg twice daily. Sequencing relied on a cDNA template that was reverse transcribed from extracted RNA. Clones were sequenced by immunoSEQ multiplex PCR, and TCRdb holds only the in-frame ones, with some missing. The sample lists 120,000 to 150,000 clones, 82% occurring once. This material consisted of CD8+ T cells sorted from blood, taken at week 4, from a patient treated with tofacitinib. The receptor set was obtained from a human donor with alopecia areata.

This chain uses TRBV7-9 with TRBJ1-4; no clear D gene. The CDR3 covers 13 residues. V was pared by 5 bases and J by 0 bases, with 4 bases between. Germline CDR1 and CDR2: SEHNR and FQNEAQ (reference sequence). Here the CDR3 DNA reads TGTGCCAGCAGCCCACCAACTAATGAAAAACTGTTTTTT. Protein: CASSPPTNEKLFF.

This chain uses TRBV4-2 with TRBJ2-3; 10 bases are a match to TRBD2. CDR3 length: 18 residues. Germline-derived CDR1 and CDR2 are LGHNA and YNFKEQ. With 0 bases clipped from V and 2 bases from J, the junction kept 8 bases outside the gene matches. CDR3 residues: CASSQEFEAGGSTDTQYF. CDR3 bases: TGTGCCAGCAGCCAAGAATTTGAAGCGGGGGGGTCCACAGATACGCAGTATTTT.

This chain links TRBV29-1 with TRBJ2-7, with D perhaps given as TRBD1 or TRBD2 (5 bases each). From germline, CDR1 is SQVTM and CDR2 ANQGSEA. There are 15 residues in the CDR3. Trimming stripped 6 bases from V and 3 bases from J, with 21 bases between. The CDR3 reads CSVVGVSESLYEQYF. As DNA, the CDR3 is TGCAGCGTCGTAGGGGTTAGCGAATCGCTCTACGAGCAGTACTTC.

This chain uses TRBV4-1 with TRBJ2-7; 7 positions agree with TRBD1. The ends lost 0 bases at V and 3 bases at J; junction bases unmatched: 5. There are 15 residues in the CDR3. Looked up from germline, CDR1 is MGHRA and CDR2 is YSYEKL. In DNA form, the CDR3 reads TGCGCCAGCAGCCAAGACCGGGACAGAAGCTACGAGCAGTACTTC. This translates into CASSQDRDRSYEQYF.

This chain joins TRBV29-1 and TRBJ2-5, with D possibly matching TRBD1 (6 bases). With 7 bases removed from V and 5 bases from J, the gap between germline ends came to 20 bases. This CDR3 comprises 14 residues. The germline gives CDR1 SQVTM, CDR2 ANQGSEA. The CDR3 reads CSAAPRGPLETQYF. CDR3 bases: TGCAGCGCCGCACCCAGGGGCCCCCTTGAGACCCAGTACTTC.

The chain combines TRBV7-9 with TRBJ1-2; 8 bases align to TRBD1. Germline V CDR1 and CDR2: SEHNR, FQNEAQ (reference sequence). This CDR3 has 15 amino acids. Trimming removed 7 bases from V and 2 bases from J; junction bases left unmatched: 9. The DNA for the CDR3 is TGTGCCAGCACCGCGCGAAACAGGGGGAACTATGGCTACACCTTC. It encodes CASTARNRGNYGYTF.

This clone occurred once. The CDR3 bases are TGTGCCACCAGCAGAGTCCAGGCTCAGTACACCGGGGAGCTGTTTTTT. Its translation: CATSRVQAQYTGELFF. The V gene is TRBV15, the J gene TRBJ2-2; no definite D call. The CDR3 spans 16 residues. The V gene's germline CDR1 is LNHNV and CDR2 YYDKDF (reference sequence). V lost 1 base, J lost 3 bases, and 12 bases lay in between.

This rearrangement joins TRBV7-9 to TRBJ1-2; 8 bases map to TRBD1. Trimming cost V 5 bases and J 3 bases; bases outside gene matches: 5. The CDR3 spans 14 residues. Germline V gene data show CDR1 as SEHNR and CDR2 as FQNEAQ (reference sequence). In DNA, the CDR3 is TGTGCCAGCAGCAGCGGACAGGGCGACTATGGCTACACCTTC. Its translation is CASSSGQGDYGYTF. Combining the CDR3 with reference TRBV7-9 and TRBJ1-2 gives the whole variable domain DTGVSQNPRHKITKRGQNVTFRCDPISEHNRLYWYRQTLGQGPEFLTYFQNEAQLEKSRLLSDRFSAERPKGSFSTLEIQRTEQGDSAMYLCASSSGQGDYGYTFGSGTRLTVV.

The chain combines TRBV30 with TRBJ2-7, with a tentative D call TRBD1 (6 bases). The V and J ends lost 0 bases and 6 bases respectively, with 9 bases between them. The CDR3 length is 12 residues. In germline, CDR1 is GTSNPN, CDR2 SVGIG (reference sequence). The CDR3 protein is CAWSVGGAEQYF. DNA for the CDR3: TGTGCCTGGAGTGTTGGGGGCGCCGAGCAGTACTTC.

This chain links TRBV30 with TRBJ1-1; D ambiguous. V shed 3 bases and J shed 4 bases, with 6 bases lying between them. This CDR3 spans 11 amino acids. Looked up from germline, CDR1 is GTSNPN and CDR2 is SVGIG (reference sequence). DNA for the CDR3: TGTGCCTGGAGGGCCCTCACTGAAGCTTTCTTT. It encodes CAWRALTEAFF.

J is TRBJ2-5 and V is TRBV11-2; D uncertain. The better agreement between TRBJ2-7 and the DNA end casts doubt on the J call. In germline, CDR1 is SGHAT, CDR2 FQNNGV. The CDR3 totals 13 residues. CDR3 amino acids: CASSSDGTYEQYF. Written as DNA, the CDR3 is TGTGCCAGCAGCTCGGACGGAACCTACGAGCAGTACTTC.

The V and J genes are TRBV15 and TRBJ2-1; 7 bases align to TRBD2. With 7 bases clipped from V and 4 bases from J, the junction kept 7 bases outside the gene matches. Germline loops: CDR1 LNHNV, CDR2 YYDKDF (reference sequence). The CDR3 is made up of 14 amino acids. CDR3 nucleotides: TGTGCCACCAAAGGGAGGGGCAGTTACAATGAGCAGTTCTTC. Translated: CATKGRGSYNEQFF.

V is TRBV7-9 and J is TRBJ1-1, with D unclear. This CDR3 comprises 13 residues. The V end was cut by 3 bases, the J end by 4 bases, with 9 bases between. CDR1 and CDR2 from the germline V gene are SEHNR and FQNEAQ (reference sequence). The CDR3 coding sequence is TGTGCCAGCAGCTTCCGACAAGGCACTGAAGCTTTCTTT. It specifies CASSFRQGTEAFF.

The chain combines TRBV13 with TRBJ2-5, with TRBD2 matching 9 bases. Germline V gene lookup returns CDR1 PRHDT and CDR2 FYEKMQ (reference sequence). J was trimmed by 5 bases and V by 5 bases; bases with no gene match: 9. The CDR3 consists of 15 residues. This CDR3 reads CASSPRAGGLETQYF. The CDR3 DNA reads TGTGCCAGCAGCCCCAGGGCGGGGGGGCTGGAGACCCAGTACTTC.

The chain recombines TRBV6-5 with TRBJ2-1; D gene uncertain. The CDR3 totals 13 residues. The germline V gene encodes CDR1 MNHEY and CDR2 SVGAGI. Deletions cut 2 bases from V and 4 bases from J, with 6 bases between. In DNA, the CDR3 is TGTGCCAGCAGTTACAGTAGATACAATGAGCAGTTCTTC. Protein product: CASSYSRYNEQFF.

The chain joins TRBV7-8 to TRBJ2-2; no clear D. The CDR3 totals 14 residues. With 1 base removed from V and 6 bases from J, the gap between germline ends came to 9 bases. CDR1 and CDR2 from the germline V gene are SGHVS and FQNEAQ. Here the CDR3 reads CASSLVGQAGELFF. CDR3 sequence (DNA): TGTGCCAGCAGCTTAGTCGGGCAGGCCGGGGAGCTGTTTTTT.

This chain joins TRBV14 and TRBJ2-1; no definite D call. The ends were cut back, 1 base at V and 9 bases at J, with 10 bases in the middle. The CDR3 contains 13 residues. CDR1 and CDR2 (germline): SGHDN, FVKESK. CDR3 sequence: CASSQGPEGEQFF. CDR3 DNA sequence: TGTGCCAGCAGCCAAGGGCCCGAAGGTGAGCAGTTCTTC.

J is TRBJ2-3 and V is TRBV6-1, with D maybe TRBD2 (6 bases). The CDR3 contains 16 residues. Germline V gene lookup returns CDR1 MNHNS and CDR2 SASEGT. V was trimmed by 2 bases and J by 0 bases, leaving 12 bases between them. The chain's CDR3 is CASSEWRGDSTDTQYF. In DNA form, the CDR3 reads TGTGCCAGCAGTGAATGGCGGGGAGATAGCACAGATACGCAGTATTTT.

The genes are TRBV4-1 and TRBJ2-7; the match to TRBD2 covers 9 bases. This CDR3 comprises 17 residues. V lost 4 bases to trimming and J lost 1 base; unmatched junction nucleotides: 11. Per the germline V gene, CDR1 is MGHRA and CDR2 is YSYEKL. CDR3 coding DNA: TGCGCCAGCAGCCCCCTGGGTAGCGGGGGACCTTCCTACGAGCAGTACTTC. Encoded protein: CASSPLGSGGPSYEQYF.

The V and J genes are TRBV27 and TRBJ2-3; D is undetermined. This CDR3 spans 14 amino acids. Deletions cut 1 base from V and 4 bases from J, with 9 bases between. In germline, CDR1 is MNHEY, CDR2 SMNVEV (reference sequence). CDR3: CASSLFANADTQYF. The DNA for the CDR3 is TGTGCCAGCAGTTTATTCGCGAACGCAGATACGCAGTATTTT.

V gene TRBV4-2 combines with J gene TRBJ2-5; D gene uncertain. The V and J ends lost 1 base and 3 bases respectively, with 3 bases between them. Germline CDR1 reads LGHNA; CDR2 reads YNFKEQ. The CDR3 contains 12 residues. CDR3 residues: CASSQGEETQYF. The CDR3 nucleotides read TGTGCCAGCAGCCAAGGCGAAGAGACCCAGTACTTC.

The DNA of the CDR3 is TGTGCCACCAGCAGAGATCCGAGGGGTCCACGGCCGCCCGATACGCAGTATTTT. Residues: CATSRDPRGPRPPDTQYF. J is TRBJ2-3 and V is TRBV15; TRBD1 or TRBD2 may be the D gene (5 bases each). V gave up 0 bases and J gave up 6 bases, with 22 bases separating them. Looked up from germline, CDR1 is LNHNV and CDR2 is YYDKDF (reference sequence). The CDR3 length is 18 residues.

This clone was detected only once. This rearrangement joins TRBV9 to TRBJ1-6; D remains ambiguous. Trimming took off 0 bases at V and 1 base at J, with 8 bases between the two ends. Germline assignment: CDR1 SGDLS and CDR2 YYNGEE. This CDR3 spans 16 amino acids. In DNA form, the CDR3 reads TGTGCCAGCAGCGTAGAGGAAGGATCCTATAATTCACCCCTCCACTTT. Translation gives CASSVEEGSYNSPLHF.

V usage is TRBV4-2 and J usage is TRBJ2-7; 7 bases fit TRBD1. CDR1 is LGHNA and CDR2 is YNFKEQ in the germline V gene. V lost 7 bases and J lost 5; bases outside the gene matches: 11. The CDR3 spans 14 residues. The CDR3 reads CASTAGGLLDEQYF. Written as DNA, the CDR3 is TGTGCCAGCACCGCAGGGGGTCTTCTCGACGAGCAGTACTTC.